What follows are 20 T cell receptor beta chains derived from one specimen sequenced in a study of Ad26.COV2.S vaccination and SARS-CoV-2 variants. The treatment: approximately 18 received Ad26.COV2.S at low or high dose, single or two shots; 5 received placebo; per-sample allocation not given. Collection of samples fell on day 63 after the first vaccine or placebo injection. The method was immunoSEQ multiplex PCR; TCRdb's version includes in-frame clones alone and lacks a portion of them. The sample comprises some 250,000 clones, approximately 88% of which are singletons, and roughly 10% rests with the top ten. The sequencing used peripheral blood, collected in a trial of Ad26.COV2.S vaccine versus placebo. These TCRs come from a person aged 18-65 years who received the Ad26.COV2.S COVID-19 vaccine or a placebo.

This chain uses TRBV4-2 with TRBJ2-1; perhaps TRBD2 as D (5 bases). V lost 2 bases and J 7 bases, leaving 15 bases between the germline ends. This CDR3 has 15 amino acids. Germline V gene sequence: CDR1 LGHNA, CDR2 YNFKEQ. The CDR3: CASSQWSGLGNEQFF. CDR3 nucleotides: TGTGCCAGCAGCCAATGGAGCGGCTTGGGGAATGAGCAGTTCTTC.

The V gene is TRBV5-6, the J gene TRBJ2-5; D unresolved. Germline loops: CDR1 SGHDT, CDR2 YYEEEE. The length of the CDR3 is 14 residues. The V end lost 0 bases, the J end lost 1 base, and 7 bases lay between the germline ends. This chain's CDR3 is CASSLDNVQETQYF. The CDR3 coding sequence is TGTGCCAGCAGCTTGGACAATGTCCAAGAGACCCAGTACTTC.

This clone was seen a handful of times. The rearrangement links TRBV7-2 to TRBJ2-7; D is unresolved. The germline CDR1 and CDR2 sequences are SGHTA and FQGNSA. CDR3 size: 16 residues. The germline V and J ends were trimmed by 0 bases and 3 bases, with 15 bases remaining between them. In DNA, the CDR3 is TGTGCCAGCAGCTTAGCCGGGCCGACCAAAAGCTACGAGCAGTACTTC. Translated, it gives CASSLAGPTKSYEQYF.

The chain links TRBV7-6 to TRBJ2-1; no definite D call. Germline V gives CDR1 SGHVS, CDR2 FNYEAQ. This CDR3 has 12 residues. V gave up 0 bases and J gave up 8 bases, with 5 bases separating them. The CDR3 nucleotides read TGTGCCAGCAGCTTAGCAGGTTATGAGCAGTTCTTC. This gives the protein CASSLAGYEQFF.

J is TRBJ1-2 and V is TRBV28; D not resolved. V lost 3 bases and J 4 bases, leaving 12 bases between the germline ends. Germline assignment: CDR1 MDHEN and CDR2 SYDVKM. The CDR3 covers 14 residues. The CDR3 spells CASSLSETGYGYTF. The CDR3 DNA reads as TGTGCCAGCAGTTTGTCGGAAACGGGCTATGGCTACACCTTC.

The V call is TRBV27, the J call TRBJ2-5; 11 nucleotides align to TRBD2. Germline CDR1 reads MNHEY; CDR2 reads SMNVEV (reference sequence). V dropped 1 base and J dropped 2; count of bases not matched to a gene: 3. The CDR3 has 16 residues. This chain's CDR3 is CASSLFTSGGQETQYF. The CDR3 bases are TGTGCCAGCAGTTTATTTACTAGCGGGGGTCAAGAGACCCAGTACTTC.

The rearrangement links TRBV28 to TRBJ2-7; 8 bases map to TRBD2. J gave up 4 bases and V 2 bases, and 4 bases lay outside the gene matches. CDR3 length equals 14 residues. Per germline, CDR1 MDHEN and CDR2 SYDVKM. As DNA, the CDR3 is TGTGCCAGCAGTTTAGGACTAGCTGATTACGAGCAGTACTTC. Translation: CASSLGLADYEQYF.

The CDR3 region is CASSQGPGQDYTF. DNA of the CDR3: TGTGCCAGCAGCCAAGGGCCAGGGCAGGACTACACCTTC. This chain connects TRBV14 to TRBJ1-2; a possible D gene is TRBD1 (5 bases). The germline V gene has CDR1 SGHDN and CDR2 FVKESK. The V gene lost 1 base and the J gene lost 10 bases, with 13 bases spanning the gap. The CDR3 covers 13 residues.

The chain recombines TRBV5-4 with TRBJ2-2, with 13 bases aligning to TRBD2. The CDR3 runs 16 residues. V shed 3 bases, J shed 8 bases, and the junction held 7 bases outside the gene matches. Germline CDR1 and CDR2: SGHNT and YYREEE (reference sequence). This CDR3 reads CASSWGGTSGTGELFF. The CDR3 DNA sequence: TGTGCCAGCAGCTGGGGAGGGACTAGCGGGACTGGGGAGCTGTTTTTT.

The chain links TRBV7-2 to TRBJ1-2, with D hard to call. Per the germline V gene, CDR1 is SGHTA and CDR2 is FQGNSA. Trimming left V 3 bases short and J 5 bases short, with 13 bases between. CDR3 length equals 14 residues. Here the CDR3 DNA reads TGTGCCAGCAGCTTGAGGCAGCCACCATATGGCTACACCTTC. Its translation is CASSLRQPPYGYTF.

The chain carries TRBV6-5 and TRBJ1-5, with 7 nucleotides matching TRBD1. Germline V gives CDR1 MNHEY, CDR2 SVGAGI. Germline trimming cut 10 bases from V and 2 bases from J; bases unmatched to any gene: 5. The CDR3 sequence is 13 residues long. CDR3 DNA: TGTGCCACCCAAGACAGGGGCAATCAGCCCCAGCATTTT. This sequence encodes CATQDRGNQPQHF.

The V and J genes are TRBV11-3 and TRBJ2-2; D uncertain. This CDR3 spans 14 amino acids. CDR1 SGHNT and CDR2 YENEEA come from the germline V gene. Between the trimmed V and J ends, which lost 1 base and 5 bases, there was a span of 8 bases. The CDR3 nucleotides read TGTGCCAGCAGCTTAGCCGCCAATACCGGGGAGCTGTTTTTT. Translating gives CASSLAANTGELFF.

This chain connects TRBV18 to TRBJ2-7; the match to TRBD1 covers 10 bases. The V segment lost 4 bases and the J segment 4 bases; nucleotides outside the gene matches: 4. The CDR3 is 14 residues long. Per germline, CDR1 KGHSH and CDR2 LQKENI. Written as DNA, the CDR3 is TGTGCCAGCTCACTTCGACAGGGGGCTTACGAGCAGTACTTC. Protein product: CASSLRQGAYEQYF.

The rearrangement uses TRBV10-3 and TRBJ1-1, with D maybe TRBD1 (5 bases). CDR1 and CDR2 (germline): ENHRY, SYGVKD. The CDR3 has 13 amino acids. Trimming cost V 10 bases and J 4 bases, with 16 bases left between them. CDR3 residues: CATREERVTEAFF. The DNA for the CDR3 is TGTGCCACCAGGGAGGAGAGGGTCACTGAAGCTTTCTTT.

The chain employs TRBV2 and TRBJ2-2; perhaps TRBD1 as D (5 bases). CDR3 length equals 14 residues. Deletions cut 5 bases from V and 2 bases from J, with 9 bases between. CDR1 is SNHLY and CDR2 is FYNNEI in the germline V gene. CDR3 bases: TGTGCCAGCAGTTCCCAGGGAAACACCGGGGAGCTGTTTTTT. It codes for CASSSQGNTGELFF.

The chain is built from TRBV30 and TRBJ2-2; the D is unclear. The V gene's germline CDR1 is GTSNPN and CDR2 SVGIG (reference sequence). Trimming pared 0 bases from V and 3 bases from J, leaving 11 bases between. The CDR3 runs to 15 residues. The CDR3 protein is CAWSVSLMDTGELFF. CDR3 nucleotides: TGTGCCTGGAGTGTATCGCTCATGGACACCGGGGAGCTGTTTTTT.

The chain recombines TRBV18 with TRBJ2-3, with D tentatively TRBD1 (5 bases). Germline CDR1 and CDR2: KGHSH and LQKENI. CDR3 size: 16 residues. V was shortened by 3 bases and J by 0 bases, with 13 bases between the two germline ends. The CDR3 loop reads CASSPLTGASTDTQYF. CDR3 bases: TGTGCCAGCTCACCCCTGACTGGGGCTAGCACAGATACGCAGTATTTT.

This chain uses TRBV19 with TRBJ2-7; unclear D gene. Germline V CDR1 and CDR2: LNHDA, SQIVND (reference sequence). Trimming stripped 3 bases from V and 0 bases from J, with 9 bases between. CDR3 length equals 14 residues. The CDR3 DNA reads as TGTGCCAGTAGTATCACCCCTTCCTCCTACGAGCAGTACTTC. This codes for CASSITPSSYEQYF.

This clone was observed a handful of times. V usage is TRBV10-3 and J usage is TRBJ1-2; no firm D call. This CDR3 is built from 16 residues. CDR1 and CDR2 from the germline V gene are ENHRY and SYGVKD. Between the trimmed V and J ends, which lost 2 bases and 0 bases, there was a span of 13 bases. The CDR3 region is CAISEGRPSANYGYTF. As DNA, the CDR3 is TGTGCCATCAGTGAGGGCAGGCCGTCGGCTAACTATGGCTACACCTTC.

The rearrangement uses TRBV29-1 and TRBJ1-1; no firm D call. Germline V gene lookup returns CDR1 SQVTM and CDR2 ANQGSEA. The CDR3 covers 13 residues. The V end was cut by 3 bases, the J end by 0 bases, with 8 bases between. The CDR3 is CSVEPSLNTEAFF. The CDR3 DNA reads TGCAGCGTTGAGCCGAGTTTGAACACTGAAGCTTTCTTT.